This T cell receptor (beta chain) was captured in a study of response to subunit inactivated influenza vaccine. Notes on the study in general: T cells newly recruited by each seasonal influenza vaccination are few, the authors suggested.

MiXCR, run by TCRdb on the RT-PCR reads, gives a single entry per CDR3 protein. This sample has around 520,000 distinct CDR3 sequences, with about 25% found just once. CDR1 and CDR2 from the germline V gene are MNHEY and SMNVEV (reference sequence). With V trimmed by 5 bases and J by 4 bases, 6 bases remained unmatched. The length of the CDR3 is 16 residues. This clonotype was counted between two and nine times. Its target is not known. The J gene is TRBJ2-6, the V gene TRBV27; 9 bases match TRBD1. The origin of this receptor is a man in his forties or fifties who received an inactivated influenza vaccine. Material: CD4+ T cells sorted from PBMCs, obtained 4 to 6 days after vaccination. Here the CDR3 DNA reads TGTGCCAGCAGTAGGGACAGGGTAGCCGGGGCCAACGTCCTGACTTTC. It codes for CASSRDRVAGANVLTF.